A single sample is the source of the 13 T cell receptor beta chains below, sequenced in a study of T cells in Graves' hyperthyroidism and ophthalmopathy. Amplification yielded TCR beta CDR3 regions, with RNA transcripts as the source. The HTBI primer set drove a first-round RT-PCR of the TCR CDR3. TCRdb called the multiplex PCR reads again in MiXCR, with one record for every CDR3 protein. The sample carries 300,000 to 450,000 distinct CDR3 sequences, around a sixth recorded once. The sample taken for sequencing was blood. The receptor set was obtained from a woman aged 18-29 years with Graves' hyperthyroidism that later progressed to Graves' ophthalmopathy.

This clonotype was counted ten times or more. The V call is TRBV24-1, the J call TRBJ2-3; the match to TRBD1 covers 7 bases. The CDR3 has 15 amino acids. The V and J ends lost 7 bases and 6 bases, in that order; junction bases with no gene match: 12. Germline values: CDR1 KGHDR, CDR2 SFDVKD. Written as DNA, the CDR3 is TGTGCCACCAGCGAGACAGGGATCGGGCAGGATACGCAGTATTTT. Amino acid sequence: CATSETGIGQDTQYF.

About this clonotype itself: One end of the junction varies from germline; a read error may be responsible. The rearrangement joins TRBV4-1 to TRBJ2-1; D ambiguous. The CDR3 sequence is 12 residues long. CDR1 is MGHRA and CDR2 is YSYEKL in the germline V gene. The CDR3 nucleotides are TGCGCCAGCAGCCAAAACGAGAATGATCAGTTCTTC. Translation gives CASSQNENDQFF.

V gene TRBV27 combines with J gene TRBJ1-2; D possibly corresponds to TRBD1 (5 bases). V lost 4 bases and J 7 bases, leaving 16 bases between the germline ends. The CDR3 is 14 residues long. Germline V lookup: CDR1 MNHEY, CDR2 SMNVEV (reference sequence). The CDR3 DNA is TGTGCCAGCAGTTCCCATGGGGGGAGCCTTGGCTACACCTTC. Its translation: CASSSHGGSLGYTF.

This clonotype was seen more than once but under ten times. The rearrangement joins TRBV12-3 or TRBV12-4 to TRBJ2-1; D may match TRBD1 or TRBD2 (5 bases each). The CDR3 contains 14 residues. Trimming stripped 6 bases from V and 6 bases from J, with 15 bases between. DNA of the CDR3: TGTGCCAGCAGCCTCCCTGGGACCCCCAATGAGCAGTTCTTC. Protein: CASSLPGTPNEQFF.

This clonotype was counted many times. The V and J genes are TRBV14 and TRBJ2-1; 8 bases line up with TRBD1. Germline V gene data show CDR1 as SGHDN and CDR2 as FVKESK. The CDR3 loop spans 15 amino acids. V lost 1 base, J lost 7 bases, and 6 bases stayed unmatched. The CDR3: CASSQGSTGENEQFF. The DNA for the CDR3 is TGTGCCAGCAGCCAAGGGTCGACAGGGGAAAATGAGCAGTTCTTC.

In its sample, this clonotype was seen many times. The CDR3 protein is CASSLGGGIAKNIQYF. The CDR3 bases are TGTGCCAGCAGTCTTGGGGGTGGTATAGCCAAAAACATTCAGTACTTC. This sequence joins TRBV12-3 or TRBV12-4 and TRBJ2-4; D may correspond to TRBD1 or TRBD2 (5 bases each). Trimming removed 5 bases from V and 0 bases from J, with 14 bases in between. The CDR3 sequence is 16 residues long.

This clonotype was recorded many times. This chain uses TRBV28 with TRBJ2-7, with no clear D. The CDR3 totals 12 residues. V lost 6 bases to trimming and J lost 4 bases, with 10 bases between them. From germline, CDR1 is MDHEN and CDR2 SYDVKM. The CDR3 protein is CASSSPGYEQYF. Here the CDR3 DNA reads TGTGCCAGCAGCTCCCCAGGTTACGAGCAGTACTTC.

This clonotype was recorded many times. The chain employs TRBV28 and TRBJ2-1; 10 bases map to TRBD2. The CDR3 is made up of 15 amino acids. V lost 3 bases and J lost 4; bases outside the gene matches: 3. The germline V gene has CDR1 MDHEN and CDR2 SYDVKM. CDR3 residues: CASSFGLAAYNEQFF. As DNA, the CDR3 is TGTGCCAGCAGTTTTGGACTAGCGGCATACAATGAGCAGTTCTTC.

This clonotype was seen many times. DNA of the CDR3: TGTGCCAGCAGCTTAACTGACCAGGGTCTTGAACAGGGGCAGTTCTTC. This sequence encodes CASSLTDQGLEQGQFF. V usage is TRBV7-9 and J usage is TRBJ2-1; D perhaps matches TRBD1 (6 bases). The germline V gene encodes CDR1 SEHNR and CDR2 FQNEAQ (reference sequence). CDR3 length: 16 amino acids. V lost 2 bases, J lost 12 bases, and 23 bases lay in between.

In its sample, this clonotype was seen many times. J is TRBJ1-5 and V is TRBV7-8; perhaps TRBD1 as D (5 bases). V lost 7 bases to trimming and J lost 3 bases, with 22 bases between them. The germline V gene encodes CDR1 SGHVS and CDR2 FQNEAQ. The CDR3 sequence is 17 residues long. In DNA form, the CDR3 reads TGTGCCAGCACCCTAGCGACCCGGAGGGGCGACAATCAGCCCCAGCATTTT. As protein: CASTLATRRGDNQPQHF.

This clonotype has at least ten counts. The V and J genes are TRBV28 and TRBJ2-3; no firm D call. Trimming removed 5 bases from V and 2 bases from J, with 5 bases in between. The CDR3 length is 12 residues. Germline V lookup: CDR1 MDHEN, CDR2 SYDVKM. CDR3 sequence: CASSPHTDTQYF. In DNA, the CDR3 is TGTGCCAGCAGTCCGCACACAGATACGCAGTATTTT.

This clonotype was observed many times. This chain joins TRBV6-1 and TRBJ2-7; TRBD1 matches at 9 bases. The V gene end was trimmed by 7 bases and the J gene end by 2 bases; junction bases not matched to a gene: 9. Germline V CDR1 and CDR2: MNHNS, SASEGT. CDR3 length: 15 amino acids. CDR3 bases: TGTGCCAGCACTCTAATCGGGACAGGGCCCTACGAGCAGTACTTC. It codes for CASTLIGTGPYEQYF.

This clonotype was seen at least ten times. The chain combines TRBV28 with TRBJ1-5; D is unclear. The length of the CDR3 is 14 residues. Germline V lookup: CDR1 MDHEN, CDR2 SYDVKM. The V gene lost 5 bases and the J gene lost 1 base, with 9 bases spanning the gap. CDR3 sequence: CASSPHPSNQPQHF. The CDR3 nucleotides read TGTGCCAGCAGTCCCCACCCAAGCAATCAGCCCCAGCATTTT.